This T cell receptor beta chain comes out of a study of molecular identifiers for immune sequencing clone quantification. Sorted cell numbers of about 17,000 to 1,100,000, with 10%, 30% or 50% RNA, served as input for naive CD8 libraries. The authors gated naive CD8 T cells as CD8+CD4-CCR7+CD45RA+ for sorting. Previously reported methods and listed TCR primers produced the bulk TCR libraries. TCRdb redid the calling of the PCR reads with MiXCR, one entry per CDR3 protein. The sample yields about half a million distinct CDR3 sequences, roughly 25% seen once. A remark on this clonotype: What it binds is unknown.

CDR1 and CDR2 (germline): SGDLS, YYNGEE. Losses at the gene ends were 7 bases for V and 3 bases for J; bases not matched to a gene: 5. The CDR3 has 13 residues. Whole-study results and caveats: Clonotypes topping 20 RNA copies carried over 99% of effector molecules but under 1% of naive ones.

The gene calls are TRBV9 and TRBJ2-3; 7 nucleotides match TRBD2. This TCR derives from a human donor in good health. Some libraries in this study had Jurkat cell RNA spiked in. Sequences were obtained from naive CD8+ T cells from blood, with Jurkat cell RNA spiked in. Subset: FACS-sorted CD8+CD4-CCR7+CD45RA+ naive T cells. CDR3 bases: TGTGCCAGCCGGGGGGAGTTGACAGATACGCAGTATTTT. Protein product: CASRGELTDTQYF. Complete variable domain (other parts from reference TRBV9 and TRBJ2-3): DSGVTQTPKHLITATGQRVTLRCSPRSGDLSVYWYQQSLDQGLQFLIQYYNGEERAKGNILERFSAQQFPDLHSELNLSSLELGDSALYFCASRGELTDTQYFGPGTRLTVL.